A single sample is the source of the 26 T cell receptor beta chains below, sequenced in a study of identical twins. TCRdb itself ran the 5' RACE reads through MiXCR, one entry per CDR3 protein. The sample records 540,000 or so distinct CDR3 sequences, around 24% being singletons. This same sample was also taken into another study, of yellow fever vaccine responses in identical twins.

The sequenced sample was CD4+ T cells sorted from blood. All receptors come from a woman aged 18-29 years in good health.

This clonotype was seen only a few times. The chain carries TRBV12-5 and TRBJ2-3; tentatively, D is TRBD2 (6 bases). Germline-derived CDR1 and CDR2 are LGHNT and FRNRAP. Trimming pared 0 bases from V and 2 bases from J, leaving 12 bases between. CDR3 size: 16 residues. In nucleotides, the CDR3 is TGTGCTAGTGGTTTGGTACCGAGGACTAACACAGATACGCAGTATTTT. Protein: CASGLVPRTNTDTQYF.

The rearrangement joins TRBV10-3 to TRBJ1-1; no definite D call. V was trimmed by 4 bases and J by 1 base, leaving 10 bases between them. Germline-derived CDR1 and CDR2 are ENHRY and SYGVKD. CDR3 size: 14 residues. The DNA of the CDR3 is TGTGCCATCAGTGGCGGCAAGGCGAACACTGAAGCTTTCTTT. Translation: CAISGGKANTEAFF.

This clonotype has only a few counts. The V and J genes are TRBV9 and TRBJ2-5; TRBD2 is a possible D gene (6 bases). This CDR3 is 15 amino acids long. Germline lookup yields CDR1 SGDLS and CDR2 YYNGEE. V lost 0 bases, J lost 5 bases, and 14 bases lay in between. CDR3 sequence: CASSVAGLQRETQYF. The CDR3 DNA reads TGTGCCAGCAGCGTAGCGGGACTCCAGAGGGAGACCCAGTACTTC. The full variable domain, its missing parts supplied by reference TRBV9 and TRBJ2-5, is DSGVTQTPKHLITATGQRVTLRCSPRSGDLSVYWYQQSLDQGLQFLIQYYNGEERAKGNILERFSAQQFPDLHSELNLSSLELGDSALYFCASSVAGLQRETQYFGPGTRLLVL.

The rearrangement uses TRBV11-1 and TRBJ1-1; D is ambiguous. Per germline, CDR1 SGHAT and CDR2 FQDESV (reference sequence). The CDR3 is made up of 13 amino acids. V lost 2 bases and J lost 4, with 8 bases in between. As DNA, the CDR3 is TGTGCCAGCAGCTTATTAGGTAGCACTGAAGCTTTCTTT. Protein sequence: CASSLLGSTEAFF.

This clonotype was counted between two and nine times. The J gene is TRBJ2-2, the V gene TRBV20-1, with D perhaps TRBD2 (5 bases). Trimming pared 4 bases from V and 8 bases from J, leaving 14 bases between. The CDR3 consists of 13 residues. Germline CDR1 and CDR2: DFQATT and SNEGSKA (reference sequence). The CDR3 spells CSAMDSGRGELFF. The CDR3 region has the DNA TGCAGTGCTATGGACTCGGGTCGGGGGGAGCTGTTTTTT.

V usage is TRBV7-9 and J usage is TRBJ1-5; the D gene is possibly TRBD1 (5 bases). The CDR3 length is 17 residues. V lost 9 bases and J lost 6, with 27 bases in between. Germline loops: CDR1 SEHNR, CDR2 FQNEAQ (reference sequence). The CDR3 spells CASPFPEGSGRPQPQHF. CDR3 DNA sequence: TGTGCCAGTCCTTTTCCAGAAGGGTCGGGACGGCCTCAGCCCCAGCATTTT.

The sample holds a few counts of this clonotype. The J gene is TRBJ1-6, the V gene TRBV7-7; D unresolved. Germline CDR1 is SSHAT and CDR2 is FNYEAQ (reference sequence). Trimming took off 8 bases at V and 0 bases at J, with 23 bases between the two ends. The CDR3 totals 19 residues. This CDR3 is CASVSGRTDWSSYNSPLHF. CDR3 coding DNA: TGTGCCAGCGTTTCGGGCCGTACAGACTGGAGCTCCTATAATTCACCCCTCCACTTT. The full variable domain, with the rest looked up from reference TRBV7-7 and TRBJ1-6, is GAGVSQSPRYKVTKRGQDVTLRCDPISSHATLYWYQQALGQGPEFLTYFNYEAQPDKSGLPSDRFSAERPEGSISTLTIQRTEQRDSAMYRCASVSGRTDWSSYNSPLHFGNGTRLTVT.

The chain combines TRBV5-1 with TRBJ2-3; 11 bases are shared with TRBD1. With 4 bases clipped from V and 4 bases from J, the junction kept 5 bases outside the gene matches. Germline V gene data show CDR1 as SGHRS and CDR2 as YFSETQ. The CDR3 runs to 15 residues. CDR3 loop: CASSKGQGVSDTQYF. The CDR3 DNA is TGCGCCAGCAGCAAGGGACAGGGGGTCTCAGATACGCAGTATTTT.

This clonotype was seen repeatedly, ten times or more. The chain recombines TRBV6-5 with TRBJ1-1; the D is unclear. Germline CDR1 reads MNHEY; CDR2 reads SVGAGI. Trimming cost V 5 bases and J 3 bases, with 7 bases left between them. The CDR3 totals 12 residues. The CDR3 nucleotides read TGTGCCAGCAGTCAGTGGGACACTGAAGCTTTCTTT. Translation: CASSQWDTEAFF.

This clonotype was seen more than once but under ten times. V and J are TRBV4-1 and TRBJ2-5; TRBD1 or TRBD2 may be the D gene (7 bases each). The germline gives CDR1 MGHRA, CDR2 YSYEKL. V lost 3 bases and J 5 bases, leaving 16 bases between the germline ends. This CDR3 has 15 amino acids. DNA for the CDR3: TGCGCCAGCAGCCAGGATGGCAGGGGGGGGGAGACCCAGTACTTC. This gives the protein CASSQDGRGGETQYF.

This clonotype appeared a few times. This chain joins TRBV7-7 and TRBJ2-3, with D perhaps matching TRBD1 or TRBD2 (6 bases each). Germline V lookup: CDR1 SSHAT, CDR2 FNYEAQ (reference sequence). CDR3 length: 15 residues. The V end lost 0 bases, the J end lost 4 bases, and 11 bases lay between the germline ends. The CDR3 DNA follows: TGTGCCAGCAGCTTAGCACAGGGAGGTTCAGATACGCAGTATTTT. This encodes CASSLAQGGSDTQYF.

This sequence joins TRBV5-1 and TRBJ2-5, with a weak D call TRBD1 (6 bases). The CDR3 runs 16 residues. The ends were cut back, 1 base at V and 1 base at J, with 14 bases in the middle. Germline CDR1 reads SGHRS; CDR2 reads YFSETQ. DNA of the CDR3: TGCGCCAGCAGCTTGCACCCAACAGGGATCCAAGAGACCCAGTACTTC. This translates into CASSLHPTGIQETQYF.

This chain connects TRBV18 to TRBJ1-5; maybe TRBD1 (6 bases). V dropped 1 base and J dropped 6 bases, with 13 bases sitting between them. This CDR3 has 15 amino acids. Germline CDR1 KGHSH, CDR2 LQKENI. The CDR3 DNA follows: TGTGCCAGCTCACCACAGGAAGGGACAACTCAGCCCCAGCATTTT. It is translated as CASSPQEGTTQPQHF.

This chain links TRBV7-2 with TRBJ1-5; D gene unclear. The germline V gene encodes CDR1 SGHTA and CDR2 FQGNSA. This CDR3 spans 15 amino acids. With 1 base removed from V and 0 bases from J, the gap between germline ends came to 7 bases. CDR3 bases: TGTGCCAGCAGCTTAGGGTCCCGTAGCAATCAGCCCCAGCATTTT. This codes for CASSLGSRSNQPQHF.

The genes are TRBV12-3 or TRBV12-4 and TRBJ2-3; 8 nucleotides align to TRBD2. V was pared by 5 bases and J by 4 bases, with 11 bases of the junction left unmatched. The CDR3 has 16 amino acids. CDR3 nucleotide sequence: TGTGCCAGCAGTCCTGGATCGGGAGGGCCGGCAGATACGCAGTATTTT. Translated: CASSPGSGGPADTQYF.

In its sample, this clonotype was seen a few times. The rearrangement links TRBV7-7 to TRBJ2-2; 7 bases line up with TRBD2. Germline V gene data show CDR1 as SSHAT and CDR2 as FNYEAQ (reference sequence). V shed 5 bases, J shed 6 bases, and the junction held 9 bases outside the gene matches. The CDR3 covers 15 residues. As DNA, the CDR3 is TGTGCCAGCAGCCCTAGGCGGGAGAGGGCCGGGGAGCTGTTTTTT. The encoded protein is CASSPRRERAGELFF.

This clonotype was picked up a small number of times. The genes are TRBV4-2 and TRBJ2-3, with D perhaps being TRBD1 or TRBD2 (6 bases each). Germline V lookup: CDR1 LGHNA, CDR2 YNFKEQ. This CDR3 has 15 amino acids. Trimming shortened V by 4 bases and J by 3 bases, and 14 bases separated the two germline ends. The CDR3 DNA reads TGTGCCAGCAGCCTGGACCAGGGGAGGACAGATACGCAGTATTTT. Its protein is CASSLDQGRTDTQYF.

The V gene is TRBV4-1, the J gene TRBJ2-1; 8 bases are a match to TRBD2. After removal of 5 bases from V and 4 bases from J, the junction contained 10 bases not matched to a gene. This CDR3 has 16 residues. CDR1 and CDR2 (germline): MGHRA, YSYEKL. DNA for the CDR3: TGCGCCAGCAGCTCAAGAGACACTAGCGGATACAATGAGCAGTTCTTC. Its protein product is CASSSRDTSGYNEQFF.

There are many counts of this clonotype. The V gene is TRBV10-3, the J gene TRBJ2-3; 14 nucleotides match TRBD2. CDR1 is ENHRY, CDR2 SYGVKD, per germline. Trimming removed 7 bases from V and 0 bases from J; junction bases left unmatched: 9. This CDR3 spans 18 amino acids. Here the CDR3 reads CAINAGTSGSRSTDTQYF. As DNA, the CDR3 is TGTGCCATCAATGCCGGGACTAGCGGGAGTCGAAGCACAGATACGCAGTATTTT.

This clonotype was seen only a few times. The chain is built from TRBV5-1 and TRBJ2-1; 12 nucleotides align to TRBD2. V shed 3 bases and J 6 bases; nucleotides not matched to a gene: 7. CDR3 size: 16 residues. Per germline, CDR1 SGHRS and CDR2 YFSETQ. The CDR3 region is CASSSLLAGGRNEQFF. The CDR3 DNA follows: TGCGCCAGCAGCTCCTTACTAGCGGGAGGTCGCAATGAGCAGTTCTTC.

This clonotype turned up a few times. The chain combines TRBV6-1 with TRBJ2-2, with D possibly matching TRBD1 (6 bases). This CDR3 spans 15 amino acids. Trimming stripped 2 bases from V and 3 bases from J, with 10 bases between. Per the germline V gene, CDR1 is MNHNS and CDR2 is SASEGT. DNA of the CDR3: TGTGCCAGCAGTGAACAGGGGTTGTACACCGGGGAGCTGTTTTTT. This gives the protein CASSEQGLYTGELFF.

This clonotype came up a few times. The DNA of the CDR3 is TGTGCCAGCAGTGAGTTCCCCAGTTCACCCCTCCACTTT. Residues: CASSEFPSSPLHF. The rearrangement links TRBV6-1 to TRBJ1-6; D remains unclear. The CDR3 runs to 13 residues. Germline CDR1 is MNHNS and CDR2 is SASEGT. Between the trimmed V and J ends, which lost 3 bases and 9 bases, there was a span of 9 bases.

This chain uses TRBV20-1 with TRBJ2-1; 12 bases are a match to TRBD2. J lost 7 bases, V lost 6 bases, and 13 bases had no gene match. The germline gives CDR1 DFQATT, CDR2 SNEGSKA (reference sequence). The CDR3 extends over 16 amino acids. The CDR3 nucleotides read TGCAGTGCACCTCCCATGGGGCTAGCGGGAGGGAATGAGCAGTTCTTC. Translated: CSAPPMGLAGGNEQFF.

The rearrangement uses TRBV28 and TRBJ2-1, with no clear D. V gave up 2 bases and J gave up 9 bases, with 11 bases separating them. Germline CDR1 reads MDHEN; CDR2 reads SYDVKM. This CDR3 spans 13 amino acids. CDR3 amino acids: CASSLSATTEQFF. CDR3 DNA: TGTGCCAGCAGTTTAAGTGCTACCACTGAGCAGTTCTTC.

J is TRBJ2-2 and V is TRBV5-1, with 7 bases aligning to TRBD1. Germline CDR1 SGHRS, CDR2 YFSETQ. This CDR3 comprises 19 residues. J was trimmed by 2 bases and V by 2 bases; bases with no gene match: 15. DNA for the CDR3: TGCGCCAGCAGCTTACGGAACCCCGGGACAGTTTCTAACACCGGGGAGCTGTTTTTT. It translates to CASSLRNPGTVSNTGELFF.

This clonotype was counted between two and nine times. The chain joins TRBV6-2 or TRBV6-3 to TRBJ2-6, with no clear D. Germline CDR1 is MNHEY and CDR2 is SVGEGT. The V end was cut by 0 bases, the J end by 4 bases, with 10 bases between. The CDR3 totals 16 residues. The DNA for the CDR3 is TGTGCCAGCAGTTACTCGGGGTCGGCCGGGGCCAACGTCCTGACTTTC. This translates into CASSYSGSAGANVLTF.